This TCR beta chain was recovered during a study of tissue T cells after allogeneic stem cell transplantation. Turning to the study itself: All graft-versus-host disease patients had gastrointestinal involvement and received several lines of directed therapy. Smaller viable blood or marrow samples skipped sorting for direct DNA extraction. General study points: Blood and spleen captured only part of the tissue TCR repertoire. Which tissue TCRs were alloreactive or antigen-specific was not determined. Some clones might be persisting host cells.

Profiling relied on immunoSEQ multiplex PCR, and the TCRdb table lists in-frame clones only, not all of them. The sample has 25,000 to 30,000 clones; 65% to 90% are singletons. The length of the CDR3 is 15 residues. In germline, CDR1 is SGHRS, CDR2 YFSETQ. Trimming cost V 2 bases and J 2 bases; bases outside gene matches: 3. This clone appeared a few times. Its antigen is unknown. This sequence originates from a woman aged 18-49 years who later had graft-versus-host disease after an allogeneic stem cell transplant. The sequences come from blood, collected before transplantation. This chain joins TRBV5-1 and TRBJ2-2; 7 bases align to TRBD1. CDR3 loop: CASSLGTVNTGELFF. The CDR3 DNA reads TGCGCCAGCAGCTTAGGGACAGTTAACACCGGGGAGCTGTTTTTT.